These T cell receptor beta chains were read from a single sample in a study of blood T cell repertoires in COVID-19. Only in-frame clones appear in the TCRdb table, and some are missing; sequencing was by immunoSEQ multiplex PCR. The sample has 50,000 to 75,000 clones, about nine tenths seen once. Sequencing was carried out using peripheral blood. These receptors all stem from a human donor in a cohort sampled during active COVID-19. Both conserved end residues are part of each CDR3. Fields, in order: V gene, J gene, CDR3 protein.

>TRBV5-1|TRBJ2-1
CASHSYSGNNEQFF
>TRBV7-9|TRBJ2-3
CASMLTSTDTQYF
>TRBV19|TRBJ2-3
CASSKGRVGTDTQYF
>TRBV6-5|TRBJ1-3
CASSYTRTDPGNTIYF
>TRBV4-1|TRBJ2-5
CASSQDSLGGATKTQYF
>TRBV6-2/TRBV6-3|TRBJ1-2
CASSYVPGSAPYGYTF
>TRBV5-1|TRBJ2-7
CASSFVAGGRYEQYF
>TRBV7-2|TRBJ2-5
CASSPRLAGNQETQYF
>TRBV3-1/TRBV3-2|TRBJ2-1
CASNRGGNYNEQFF
>TRBV20-1|TRBJ2-1
CSASLGAGDLPEQFF
>TRBV7-2|TRBJ2-7
CASSFGGLAGTYEQYF
>TRBV7-9|TRBJ1-2
CASSPNNYGYTF
>TRBV21-1|TRBJ1-2
CASSKPLGQGPNYGYTF
>TRBV3-1/TRBV3-2|TRBJ2-6
CASSRGNAGANVLTF
>TRBV27|TRBJ2-7
CASSPDSGRAYEQYF
>TRBV7-3|TRBJ1-5
CASSLQGNQPQHF
>TRBV15|TRBJ1-2
CATSADRVGGYTF
>TRBV4-3|TRBJ2-6
CASSPGNSGANVLTF
>TRBV7-9|TRBJ2-5
CALFTTGGGETQYF
>TRBV7-3|TRBJ2-6
CASSLMPSGSTGANVLTF
>TRBV6-5|TRBJ1-2
CASSFTGILYGYTF
>TRBV7-9|TRBJ1-1
CASSTGGRTEAFF
>TRBV14|TRBJ1-1
CASSQARGRGGAEAFF
>TRBV4-1|TRBJ2-1
CASSLQGTSGGSNEQFF
>TRBV23-1|TRBJ2-7
CASSQVASGSGWYEQYF
>TRBV29-1|TRBJ1-2
CSVSPDSRGYTF
>TRBV19|TRBJ1-5
CASSDRDGNQPQHF
>TRBV6-2/TRBV6-3|TRBJ2-7
CASSYRGLASYEQYF
>TRBV5-4|TRBJ2-5
CASTGGLAVQETQYF
>TRBV11-1|TRBJ2-5
CASSQGLAGDQETQYF
>TRBV7-9|TRBJ1-2
CASSRRTGYSYTF
>TRBV9|TRBJ2-3
CASSGGGFSTDTQYF
>TRBV11-2|TRBJ1-4
CASSLGGRATNEKLFF
>TRBV15|TRBJ2-1
CATSGGGGRYNEQFF
>TRBV6-2/TRBV6-3|TRBJ1-1
CASSSNRLSNTEAFF
>TRBV7-3|TRBJ1-1
CASSRDRGRTEAFF
>TRBV21-1|TRBJ2-7
CASSKVAVSYEQYF
>TRBV19|TRBJ1-1
CASSIQGNTEAFF
>TRBV24-1|TRBJ2-3
CATSETSGSIDTQYF
>TRBV5-1|TRBJ2-3
CASRQDTQYF
>TRBV7-6|TRBJ1-6
CASSSNRDRGLALHF
>TRBV5-4|TRBJ2-5
CASSLKLAGAATETQYF
>TRBV7-2|TRBJ2-1
CASRRTSGGYNEQFF
>TRBV24-1|TRBJ2-1
CATSDLRPSGTEQFF
>TRBV4-2|TRBJ1-2
CASSPGTDGYGYTF
>TRBV19|TRBJ2-5
CATSPGGVGTQYF
>TRBV5-1|TRBJ2-1
CASSRGTSGIGFDNEQFF
>TRBV3-1/TRBV3-2|TRBJ2-3
CASRGLKGTDTQYF
>TRBV6-2/TRBV6-3|TRBJ1-1
CASSYSGTGSSSGTEAFF
>TRBV18|TRBJ1-1
CASSPPNTGGMGTEAFF
>TRBV19|TRBJ1-5
CASISQGASNQPQHF
>TRBV19|TRBJ1-1
CASPPRSTGYWTEAFF
>TRBV6-2/TRBV6-3|TRBJ2-7
CASSFFPGTGLGYEQYF
>TRBV29-1|TRBJ2-5
CSGLGAQETQYF
>TRBV5-1|TRBJ1-6
CASSFGELSYNSPLHF
>TRBV4-1|TRBJ2-1
CASSQDLVGGPYNEQFF